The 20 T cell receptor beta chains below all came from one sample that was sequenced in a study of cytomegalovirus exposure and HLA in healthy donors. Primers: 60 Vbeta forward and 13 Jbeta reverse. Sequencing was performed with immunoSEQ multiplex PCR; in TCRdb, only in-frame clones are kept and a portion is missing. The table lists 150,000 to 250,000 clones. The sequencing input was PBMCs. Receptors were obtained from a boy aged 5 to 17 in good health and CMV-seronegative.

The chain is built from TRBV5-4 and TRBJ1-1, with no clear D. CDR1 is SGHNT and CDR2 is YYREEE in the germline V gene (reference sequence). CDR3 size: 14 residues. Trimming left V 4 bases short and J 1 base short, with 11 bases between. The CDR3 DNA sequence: TGTGCCAGCAGCCCGGGGTTAGGGAACACTGAAGCTTTCTTT. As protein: CASSPGLGNTEAFF.

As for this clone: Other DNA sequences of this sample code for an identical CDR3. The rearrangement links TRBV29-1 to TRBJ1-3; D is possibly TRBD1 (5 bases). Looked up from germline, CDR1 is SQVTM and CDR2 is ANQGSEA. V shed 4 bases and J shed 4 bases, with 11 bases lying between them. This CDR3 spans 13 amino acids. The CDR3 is CSVGSGLGNTIYF. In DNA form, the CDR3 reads TGCAGCGTTGGATCAGGGCTAGGAAACACCATATATTTT.

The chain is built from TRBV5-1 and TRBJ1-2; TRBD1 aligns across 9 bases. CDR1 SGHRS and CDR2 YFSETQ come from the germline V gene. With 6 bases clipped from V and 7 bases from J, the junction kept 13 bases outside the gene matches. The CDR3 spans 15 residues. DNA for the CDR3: TGCGCCAGCAACGCCGAGGGACAGGGACGTACTGGCTACACCTTC. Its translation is CASNAEGQGRTGYTF. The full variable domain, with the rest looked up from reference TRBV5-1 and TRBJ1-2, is KAGVTQTPRYLIKTRGQQVTLSCSPISGHRSVSWYQQTPGQGLQFLFEYFSETQRNKGNFPGRFSGRQFSNSRSEMNVSTLELGDSALYLCASNAEGQGRTGYTFGSGTRLTVV.

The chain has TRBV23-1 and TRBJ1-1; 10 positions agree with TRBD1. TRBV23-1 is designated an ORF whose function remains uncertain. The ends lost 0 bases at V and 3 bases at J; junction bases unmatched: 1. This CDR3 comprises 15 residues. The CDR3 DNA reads TGCGCCAGCAGTCAATCGGGGACAGGGGACACTGAAGCTTTCTTT. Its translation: CASSQSGTGDTEAFF.

The CDR3 spells CASSNKYGDTEAFF. The DNA for the CDR3 is TGTGCCAGCAGCAACAAATACGGGGACACTGAAGCTTTCTTT. The gene calls are TRBV11-3 and TRBJ1-1; no definite D call. CDR3 length equals 14 residues. Germline V CDR1 and CDR2: SGHNT, YENEEA. With 5 bases removed from V and 3 bases from J, the gap between germline ends came to 13 bases.

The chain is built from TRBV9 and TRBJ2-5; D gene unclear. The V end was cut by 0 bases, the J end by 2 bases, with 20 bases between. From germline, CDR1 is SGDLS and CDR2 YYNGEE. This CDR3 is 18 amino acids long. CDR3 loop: CASSVDLPSQQYQETQYF. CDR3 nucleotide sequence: TGTGCCAGCAGCGTAGACCTTCCGTCTCAACAGTATCAAGAGACCCAGTACTTC.

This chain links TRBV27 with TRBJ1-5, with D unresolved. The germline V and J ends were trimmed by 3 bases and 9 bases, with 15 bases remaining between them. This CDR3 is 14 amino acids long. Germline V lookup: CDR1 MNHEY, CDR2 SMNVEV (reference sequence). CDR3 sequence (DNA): TGTGCCAGCAGTTTTAGCGGGTCCCCCTTGCCCCAGCATTTT. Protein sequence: CASSFSGSPLPQHF.

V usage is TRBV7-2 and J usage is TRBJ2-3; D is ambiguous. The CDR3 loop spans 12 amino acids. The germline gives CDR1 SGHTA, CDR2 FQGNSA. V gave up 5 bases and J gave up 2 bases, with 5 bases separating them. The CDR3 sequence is CASSPYTDTQYF. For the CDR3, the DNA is TGTGCCAGCAGCCCCTACACAGATACGCAGTATTTT. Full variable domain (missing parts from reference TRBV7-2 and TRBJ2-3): GAGVSQSPSNKVTEKGKDVELRCDPISGHTALYWYRQSLGQGLEFLIYFQGNSAPDKSGLPSDRFSAERTGGSVSTLTIQRTQQEDSAVYLCASSPYTDTQYFGPGTRLTVL.

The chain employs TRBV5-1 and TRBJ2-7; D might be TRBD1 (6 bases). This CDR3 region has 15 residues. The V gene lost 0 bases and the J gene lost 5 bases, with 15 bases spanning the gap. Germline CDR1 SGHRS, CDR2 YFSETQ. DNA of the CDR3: TGCGCCAGCAGCTTGGGGGGGCGACCTTTCGACGAGCAGTACTTC. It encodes CASSLGGRPFDEQYF.

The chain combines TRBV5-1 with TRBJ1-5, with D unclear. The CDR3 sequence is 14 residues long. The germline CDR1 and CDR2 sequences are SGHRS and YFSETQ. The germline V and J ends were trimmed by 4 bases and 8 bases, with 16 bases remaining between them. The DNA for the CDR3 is TGCGCCAGCAGCCTGACCCCTAACGGGGAGCCCCAGCATTTT. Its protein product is CASSLTPNGEPQHF.

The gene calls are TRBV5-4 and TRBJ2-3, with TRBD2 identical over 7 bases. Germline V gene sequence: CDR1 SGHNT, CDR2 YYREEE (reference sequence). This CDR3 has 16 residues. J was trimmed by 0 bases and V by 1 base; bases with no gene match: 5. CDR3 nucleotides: TGTGCCAGCAGCTTGCGGCTAGCGGTTAGCACAGATACGCAGTATTTT. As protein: CASSLRLAVSTDTQYF.

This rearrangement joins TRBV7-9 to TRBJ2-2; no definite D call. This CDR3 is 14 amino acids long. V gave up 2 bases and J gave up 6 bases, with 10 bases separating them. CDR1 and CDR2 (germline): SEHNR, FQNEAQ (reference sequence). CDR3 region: CASSLILSAGELFF. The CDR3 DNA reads TGTGCCAGCAGCTTAATTTTATCGGCCGGGGAGCTGTTTTTT.

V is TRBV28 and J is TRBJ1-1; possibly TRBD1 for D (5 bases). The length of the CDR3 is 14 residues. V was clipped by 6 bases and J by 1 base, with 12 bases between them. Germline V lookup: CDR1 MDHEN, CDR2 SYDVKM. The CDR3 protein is CASRLTAKNTEAFF. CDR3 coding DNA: TGTGCCAGCAGGTTGACAGCCAAGAACACTGAAGCTTTCTTT.

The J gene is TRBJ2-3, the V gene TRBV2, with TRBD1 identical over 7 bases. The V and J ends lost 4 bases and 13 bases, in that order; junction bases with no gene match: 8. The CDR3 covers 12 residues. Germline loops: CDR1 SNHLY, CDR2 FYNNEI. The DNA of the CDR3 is TGTGCCAGCAGTGGATTAACAGGGGTGAAGTATTTT. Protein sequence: CASSGLTGVKYF.

The CDR3 DNA sequence: TGTGCCAGCAGGGGGACAGGGGGCTACGAGCAGTACTTC. Translation: CASRGTGGYEQYF. This chain joins TRBV6-1 and TRBJ2-7; 11 nucleotides align to TRBD1. The trim removed 6 bases at V and 3 bases at J, leaving 1 base unmatched. CDR1 is MNHNS and CDR2 is SASEGT in the germline V gene. The CDR3 sequence is 13 residues long.

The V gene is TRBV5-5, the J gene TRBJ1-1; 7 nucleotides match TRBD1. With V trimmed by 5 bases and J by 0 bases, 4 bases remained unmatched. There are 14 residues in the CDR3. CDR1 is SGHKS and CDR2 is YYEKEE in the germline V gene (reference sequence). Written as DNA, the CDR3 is TGTGCCAGCAGTCTAGGACAGGTGAACACTGAAGCTTTCTTT. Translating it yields CASSLGQVNTEAFF.

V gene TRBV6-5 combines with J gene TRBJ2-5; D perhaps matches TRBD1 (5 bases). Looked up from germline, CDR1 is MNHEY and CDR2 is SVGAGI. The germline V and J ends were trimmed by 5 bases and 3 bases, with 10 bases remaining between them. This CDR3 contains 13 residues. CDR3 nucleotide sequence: TGTGCCAGCAGTCCCGACAGAGAAGAGACCCAGTACTTC. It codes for CASSPDREETQYF.

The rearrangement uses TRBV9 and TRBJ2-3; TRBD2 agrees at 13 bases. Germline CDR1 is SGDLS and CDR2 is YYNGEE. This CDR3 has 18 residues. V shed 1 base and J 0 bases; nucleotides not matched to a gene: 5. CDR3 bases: TGTGCCAGCAGCGTAAGGACTAGCGGGGGTCTGAGCACAGATACGCAGTATTTT. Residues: CASSVRTSGGLSTDTQYF.

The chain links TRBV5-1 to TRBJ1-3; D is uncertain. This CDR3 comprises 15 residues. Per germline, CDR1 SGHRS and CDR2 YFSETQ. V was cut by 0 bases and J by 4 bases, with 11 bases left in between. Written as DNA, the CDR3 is TGCGCCAGCAGCTTGGCGGGGTCAGAAGGAAACACCATATATTTT. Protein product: CASSLAGSEGNTIYF.

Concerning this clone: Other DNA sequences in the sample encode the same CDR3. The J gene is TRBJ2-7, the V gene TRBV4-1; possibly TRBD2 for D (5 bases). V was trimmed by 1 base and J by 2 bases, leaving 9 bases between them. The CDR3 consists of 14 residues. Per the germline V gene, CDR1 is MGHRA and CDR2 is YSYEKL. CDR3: CASSQVRGTYEQYF. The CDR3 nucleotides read TGCGCCAGCAGCCAAGTCCGGGGTACCTACGAGCAGTACTTC.